Sequencing of this T cell receptor (beta chain) was carried out in a study of blood T cell repertoires in COVID-19. Across the study: The origin of the acute and convalescent COVID-19 samples was the United States, Italy and Spain.

The table came from immunoSEQ multiplex PCR; TCRdb's copy has only in-frame clones and leaves some out. Here the sample spans around 200,000 clones, around 88% being singletons. Trimming shortened V by 3 bases and J by 10 bases, and 7 bases separated the two germline ends. The CDR3 runs to 11 residues. The receptor comes from a man in his fifties with active or convalescent COVID-19. The rearrangement joins TRBV12-3 or TRBV12-4 to TRBJ2-4; D call uncertain. The sequenced sample was peripheral blood. The CDR3 region is CASSFGSIQYF. As DNA, the CDR3 is TGTGCCAGCAGTTTCGGTTCTATTCAGTACTTC.